This TCR beta chain was recovered during a study of monozygotic twins with inflammatory bowel disease. After re-calling the 5' RACE reads, TCRdb lists one entry per CDR3 protein, DNA absent. The table lists just over 300,000 distinct CDR3 sequences. Per the germline V gene, CDR1 is SGHTA and CDR2 is FQGNSA. This CDR3 region has 14 residues. The source material was blood. The chain has TRBV7-2 and TRBJ2-3. The receptor was isolated from a human donor with ulcerative colitis or Crohn's disease, or a healthy co-twin of an affected twin (not recorded which). The CDR3 reads CASSQGLVTDTQYF.